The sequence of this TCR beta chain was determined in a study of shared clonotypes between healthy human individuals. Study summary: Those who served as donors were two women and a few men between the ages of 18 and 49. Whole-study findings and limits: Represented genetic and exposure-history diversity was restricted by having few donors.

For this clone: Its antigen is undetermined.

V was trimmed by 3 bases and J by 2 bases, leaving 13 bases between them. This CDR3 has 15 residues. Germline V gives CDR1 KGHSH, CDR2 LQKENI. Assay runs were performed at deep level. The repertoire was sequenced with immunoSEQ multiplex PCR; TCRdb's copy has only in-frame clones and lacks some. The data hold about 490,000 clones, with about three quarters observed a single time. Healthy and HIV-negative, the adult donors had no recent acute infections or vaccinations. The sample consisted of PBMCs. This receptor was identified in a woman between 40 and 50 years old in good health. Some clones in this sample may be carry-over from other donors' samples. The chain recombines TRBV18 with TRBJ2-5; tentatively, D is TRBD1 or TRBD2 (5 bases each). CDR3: CASSPGTNQQETQYF. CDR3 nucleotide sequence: TGTGCCAGCTCACCCGGGACGAATCAGCAAGAGACCCAGTACTTC.